This is a list of T cell receptor beta chains from one sample in a study of cytomegalovirus exposure and HLA in healthy donors. Sequencing was performed with immunoSEQ multiplex PCR; in TCRdb, only in-frame clones are kept and a portion is missing. The repertoire holds roughly 140,000 clones, with about four fifths as singletons. Sequencing was done on a sample of PBMCs. The receptors were gathered from a woman between 18 and 30 years old in good health and CMV-seropositive. Each CDR3 is given with its conserved first and last residue. The D gene is left open where the match is weak. Expanded clones are given a class, and other clones once, few, many or no size at all.

. | TRBD1 | TRBJ1-3 | TRBV14 | TGTGCCAGCAGCCAAGGCTTGAGGGACAGGAGATTGGCCCTTCACTCTGGAAACACCATATATTTT | CASSQGLRDRRLALHSGNTIYF
. | TRBD1 | TRBJ2-2 | TRBV4-3 | TGCGCCAGCAGCCGCGACAGGGCAGGCCCCGGGGAGCTGTTTTTT | CASSRDRAGPGELFF
. | TRBD1 | TRBJ1-1 | TRBV5-1 | TGCGCCAGCAGGGGGACAGGGGCCAAAAACACTGAAGCTTTCTTT | CASRGTGAKNTEAFF
. | TRBD2 | TRBJ2-4 | TRBV18 | TGTGCCAGCTCACCAAGCGGGGGGGCAGTAGCCAAAAACATTCAGTACTTC | CASSPSGGAVAKNIQYF
. | TRBD1 | TRBJ1-5 | TRBV28 | TGTGCCAGCCTCACCGCGACAGGGCGTAGCAATCAGCCCCAGCATTTT | CASLTATGRSNQPQHF
. | . | TRBJ1-1 | TRBV5-1 | TGCGCCAGCAGCTTGGCAGCGGGGGACACTGAAGCTTTCTTT | CASSLAAGDTEAFF
. | TRBD1 | TRBJ2-4 | TRBV29-1 | TGCAGCGTTGAAGGGGACAGAAAAAACATTCAGTACTTC | CSVEGDRKNIQYF
. | TRBD1 | TRBJ2-5 | TRBV28 | TGTGCCAGCAGGAAGGGTAGGGGGCCCGTATGGGAGACCCAGTACTTC | CASRKGRGPVWETQYF
. | . | TRBJ1-5 | TRBV5-8 | TGTGCCAGCAGCTTGGGGGGGGGAAGAAATCAGCCCCAGCATTTT | CASSLGGGRNQPQHF
. | . | TRBJ1-1 | TRBV6-6 | TGTGCCAGCAAAGTGCCCAGTAACACTGAAGCTTTCTTT | CASKVPSNTEAFF
. | TRBD2 | TRBJ2-1 | TRBV19 | TGTGCCAGTAGTATAGAGGAACTAGCGGGGGCCTACAATGAGCAGTTCTTC | CASSIEELAGAYNEQFF
. | . | TRBJ2-7 | TRBV10-3 | TGTGCTCTGAGGCCATTCTTAACCCACGAGCAGTACTTC | CALRPFLTHEQYF
once | . | TRBJ1-1 | TRBV6-5 | TGTGCCAGCAGTTACGGGGAGACGGGGATGAGCACTGAAGCTTTCTTT | CASSYGETGMSTEAFF
. | . | TRBJ2-1 | TRBV9 | TGTGCCAGCAGCGTTATAAGTAGCGCTACATCTATTTTCTTC | CASSVISSATSIFF
few | TRBD1 | TRBJ1-4 | TRBV30 | TGTGCCTACAAAGGGACAGCAGAAAAACTGTTTTTT | CAYKGTAEKLFF
. | TRBD1 | TRBJ1-3 | TRBV18 | TGTGCCAGCTCACCGGACAGGGGGCTAGAATTCGCGCACACCATATATTTT | CASSPDRGLEFAHTIYF
. | . | TRBJ1-5 | TRBV6-1 | TGTGCCAGCCGGGGGGCAGGGAATCAGCCCCAGCATTTT | CASRGAGNQPQHF
. | . | TRBJ1-6 | TRBV2 | TGTGCCAGCGGGGACGGGGGGGCTGGTAATTCACCCCTCCACTTT | CASGDGGAGNSPLHF
. | . | TRBJ1-2 | TRBV29-1 | TGCAGCGTTGATGGGGGGGTTGGCTACACCTTC | CSVDGGVGYTF
few | TRBD1 | TRBJ1-2 | TRBV4-1 | TGCGCCAGCAGCCAAGAGTCCGGGACAGGGTTCTATGGCTACACCTTC | CASSQESGTGFYGYTF